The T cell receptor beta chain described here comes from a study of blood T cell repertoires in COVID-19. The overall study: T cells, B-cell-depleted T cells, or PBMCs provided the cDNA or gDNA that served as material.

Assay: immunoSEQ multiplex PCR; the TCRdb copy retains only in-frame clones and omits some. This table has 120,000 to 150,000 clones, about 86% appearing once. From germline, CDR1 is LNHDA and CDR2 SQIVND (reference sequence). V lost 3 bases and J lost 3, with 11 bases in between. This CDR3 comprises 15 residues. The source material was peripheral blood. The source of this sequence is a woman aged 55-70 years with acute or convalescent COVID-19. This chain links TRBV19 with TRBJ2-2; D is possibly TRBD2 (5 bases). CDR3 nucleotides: TGTGCCAGTAGTATCCACCCAGCGGACACCGGGGAGCTGTTTTTT. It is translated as CASSIHPADTGELFF.